What follows are 5 T cell receptor beta chains derived from one specimen sequenced in a study of blood T cell repertoires in COVID-19. Profiled with immunoSEQ multiplex PCR; TCRdb holds only in-frame clones, not every one. The sample lists approximately 330,000 clones; roughly 87% were seen once. The specimen was peripheral blood. These receptor sequences come from a young man with COVID-19, enrolled during active disease.

In its sample, this clone was seen a few times. V gene TRBV6-5 combines with J gene TRBJ2-7; 9 bases agree with TRBD1. Trimming took 6 bases from V and 3 from J; bases not matched to a gene: 6. This CDR3 has 14 amino acids. Germline-derived CDR1 and CDR2 are MNHEY and SVGAGI. The CDR3 loop is CASRRGQGHYEQYF. CDR3 sequence (DNA): TGTGCCAGCAGAAGGGGACAGGGCCACTACGAGCAGTACTTC.

CDR3 sequence: CASSVEGGRTGGYTF. CDR3 nucleotide sequence: TGTGCCAGCAGCGTAGAAGGAGGGAGAACCGGGGGCTACACCTTC. V is TRBV9 and J is TRBJ1-2, with no clear D. The CDR3 has 15 residues. V lost 0 bases and J 8 bases, leaving 17 bases between the germline ends. Germline values: CDR1 SGDLS, CDR2 YYNGEE.

The chain joins TRBV5-1 to TRBJ2-3; 13 bases agree with TRBD2. V lost 3 bases, J lost 0 bases, and 4 bases stayed unmatched. The CDR3 is 17 residues long. Germline-derived CDR1 and CDR2 are SGHRS and YFSETQ. CDR3 sequence reads: CASSSGLAGVSTDTQYF. CDR3 sequence (DNA): TGCGCCAGCAGCTCAGGACTAGCGGGGGTGAGCACAGATACGCAGTATTTT.

The genes are TRBV5-5 and TRBJ2-2; possibly TRBD1 for D (5 bases). Germline CDR1 is SGHKS and CDR2 is YYEKEE (reference sequence). Trimming removed 5 bases from V and 9 bases from J, with 8 bases in between. The CDR3 loop spans 11 amino acids. CDR3 sequence reads: CASSWGRELFF. DNA for the CDR3: TGTGCCAGCAGTTGGGGCAGGGAGCTGTTTTTT.

The rearrangement links TRBV5-4 to TRBJ2-7; weak D call: TRBD2 (6 bases). This CDR3 has 14 amino acids. The germline V gene has CDR1 SGHNT and CDR2 YYREEE (reference sequence). The V end lost 4 bases, the J end lost 2 bases, and 13 bases lay between the germline ends. The chain's CDR3 is CASSTGELAYEQYF. Here the CDR3 DNA reads TGTGCCAGCAGCACGGGGGAATTGGCCTACGAGCAGTACTTC.